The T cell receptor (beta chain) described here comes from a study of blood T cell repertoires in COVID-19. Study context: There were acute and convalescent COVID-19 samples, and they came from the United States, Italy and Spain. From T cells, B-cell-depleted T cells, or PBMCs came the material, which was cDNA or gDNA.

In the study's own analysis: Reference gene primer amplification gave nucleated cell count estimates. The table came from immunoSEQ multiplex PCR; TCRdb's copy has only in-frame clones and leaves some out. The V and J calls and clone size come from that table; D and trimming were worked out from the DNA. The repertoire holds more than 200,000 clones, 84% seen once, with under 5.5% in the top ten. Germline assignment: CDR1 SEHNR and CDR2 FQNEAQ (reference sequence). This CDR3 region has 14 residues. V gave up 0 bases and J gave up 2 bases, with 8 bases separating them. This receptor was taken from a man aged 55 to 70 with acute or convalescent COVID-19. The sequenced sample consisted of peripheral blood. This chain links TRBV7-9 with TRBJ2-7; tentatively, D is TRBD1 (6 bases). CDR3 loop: CASSLARGPYEQYF. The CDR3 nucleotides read TGTGCCAGCAGCTTAGCCAGGGGCCCCTACGAGCAGTACTTC.